These T cell receptor beta chains were read from a single sample in a study of CD8+ T cells in alopecia areata. Clones were sequenced by immunoSEQ multiplex PCR, and TCRdb holds only the in-frame ones, with some missing. The repertoire holds 93,000 or so clones, with 85% to 90% as singletons. This specimen was CD8+ T cells sorted from blood, taken at roughly week 30, from a patient treated with tofacitinib. Receptors were obtained from a human donor with alopecia areata. CDR3s include the opening cysteine and the closing phenylalanine or tryptophan. The D gene is left open where the match is weak. Clone size is given for some rows only: seen once, a few or many times, or a class if the clone is expanded.

.,TRBV5-1,TRBD1,TRBJ1-1,TGCGCCAGCAGCTTGGGGACAGGGTCGGACACTGAAGCTTTCTTT,CASSLGTGSDTEAFF
.,TRBV28,TRBD2,TRBJ2-1,TGTGCCAGCGCGGGGGGGGACTCCTACAATGAGCAGTTCTTC,CASAGGDSYNEQFF
.,TRBV25-1,.,TRBJ2-2,TGTGCCAGCAGTGAAGGAGGGGAGCTGTTTTTT,CASSEGGELFF
.,TRBV6-5,TRBD2,TRBJ2-2,TGTGCCAGCAGGACTAGCGGAAGAGGGGAGCTGTTTTTT,CASRTSGRGELFF
.,TRBV7-9,TRBD2,TRBJ2-7,TGTGCCAGCAGCCTAGAAGGGGGACTAGCGGCCTACGAGCAGTACTTC,CASSLEGGLAAYEQYF
.,TRBV7-9,TRBD2,TRBJ2-1,TGTGCCAGCAGCCCGCCGAACGGGACTAGCGGGGTCTATGAGCAGTTCTTC,CASSPPNGTSGVYEQFF
.,TRBV29-1,TRBD2,TRBJ2-1,TGCAGCGTTTGGTCCAGCGCTAGCGGGGGGCTCTTTAATGAGCAGTTCTTC,CSVWSSASGGLFNEQFF
.,TRBV11-2,.,TRBJ2-5,TGTGCCAGCAGCCGGCGGGACCCGGAGGTGGAGACCCAGTACTTC,CASSRRDPEVETQYF
.,TRBV6-1,.,TRBJ2-7,TGTGCCAGCCTTCCTGCACAGATACACTACGAGCAGTACTTC,CASLPAQIHYEQYF
.,TRBV29-1,TRBD1,TRBJ2-7,TGCAGCGTCGCGGGACAGGGTTACGAGCAGTACTTC,CSVAGQGYEQYF
.,TRBV29-1,.,TRBJ2-7,TGCAGCGTTGTATCACAGACCTCCTACGAGCAGTACTTC,CSVVSQTSYEQYF
few,TRBV4-1,TRBD2,TRBJ2-1,TGTGCCAGCAGCCAAGAGTCGTCTAGCGGGGTCTATGAGCAGTTCTTC,CASSQESSSGVYEQFF
.,TRBV27,.,TRBJ2-7,TGTGCCAGCAGTTTGGACCCAGGATCCTACGAGCAGTACTTC,CASSLDPGSYEQYF
.,TRBV27,.,TRBJ2-7,TGTGCCAGTGGTTTGGGACCAAGCTCCGAGCAGTACTTC,CASGLGPSSEQYF
.,TRBV7-6,.,TRBJ2-2,TGTGCCAGCAGCTCCAGAACCGGGGAGCTGTTTTTT,CASSSRTGELFF
.,TRBV2,TRBD2,TRBJ2-7,TGTGCCAGCAGGGGACTAGCGCCCTACGAGCAGTACTTC,CASRGLAPYEQYF
.,TRBV7-2,.,TRBJ1-5,TGTGCCAGCAGCTTAGGACAGTATAGCAATCAGCCCCAGCATTTT,CASSLGQYSNQPQHF
.,TRBV29-1,TRBD1,TRBJ2-7,TGCAGCGTCGAGTACAGGGGCGGCCCCTACGAGCAGTACTTC,CSVEYRGGPYEQYF
once,TRBV9,.,TRBJ2-3,TGTGCCAGCAGCGTAGACGACACAGATACGCAGTATTTT,CASSVDDTDTQYF
.,TRBV4-1,.,TRBJ2-7,TGCGCCAGCGGGGCAGGGATCGAGCAGTACTTC,CASGAGIEQYF
.,TRBV27,TRBD2,TRBJ2-7,TGTGCCACCTCGACTAGCGGTTCCTACGAGCAGTACTTC,CATSTSGSYEQYF
.,TRBV9,TRBD2,TRBJ2-4,TGTGCCAGCAGCCGTAGCGGGGGGGCCGGAAACATTCAGTACTTC,CASSRSGGAGNIQYF
.,TRBV7-9,.,TRBJ2-1,TGTGCCAGCAGCTACGGTTATGATGAGCAGTTCTTC,CASSYGYDEQFF
once,TRBV29-1,.,TRBJ2-7,TGCAGCGTCGCAGACTACGAGCAGTACTTC,CSVADYEQYF